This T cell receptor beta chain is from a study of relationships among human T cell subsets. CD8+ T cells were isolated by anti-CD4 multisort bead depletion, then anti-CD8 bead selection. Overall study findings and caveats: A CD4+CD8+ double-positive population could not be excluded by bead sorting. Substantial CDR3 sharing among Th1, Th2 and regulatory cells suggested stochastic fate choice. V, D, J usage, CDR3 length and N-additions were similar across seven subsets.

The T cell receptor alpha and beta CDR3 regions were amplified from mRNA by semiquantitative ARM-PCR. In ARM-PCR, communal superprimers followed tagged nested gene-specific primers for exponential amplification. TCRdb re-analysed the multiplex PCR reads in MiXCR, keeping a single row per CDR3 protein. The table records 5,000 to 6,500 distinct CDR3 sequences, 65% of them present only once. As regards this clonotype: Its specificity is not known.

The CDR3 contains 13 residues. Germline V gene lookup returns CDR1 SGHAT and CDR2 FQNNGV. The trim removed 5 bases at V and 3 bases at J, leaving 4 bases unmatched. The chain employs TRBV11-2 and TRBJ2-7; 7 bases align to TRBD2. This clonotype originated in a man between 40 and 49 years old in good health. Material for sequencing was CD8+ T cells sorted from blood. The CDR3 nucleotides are TGTGCCAGCAGCCCGGGACTAAGCTACGAGCAGTACTTC. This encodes CASSPGLSYEQYF.